In its sample, the clone carrying this T cell receptor (beta chain) was seen many times. What it binds is not known. It was RNA transcripts that yielded the amplified TCR beta CDR3 regions. HTBI primers were employed in a first-round RT-PCR of the TCR CDR3. TCRdb independently ran MiXCR on the multiplex PCR reads; one entry per CDR3 protein. The table includes about 360,000 distinct CDR3 sequences, 20% to 25% detected once. The sample is drawn from a study of T cells in Graves' hyperthyroidism and ophthalmopathy. Study results and limitations: Ophthalmopathy was predicted by the model a median of around 5.9 months ahead of onset.

This CDR3 has 17 amino acids. With 4 bases clipped from V and 6 bases from J, the junction kept 16 bases outside the gene matches. Looked up from germline, CDR1 is SGHAT and CDR2 is FQNNGV. The material sequenced was blood. The receptor's source is a man aged 50 or older with Graves' hyperthyroidism. The rearrangement links TRBV11-2 to TRBJ2-5; 8 nucleotides agree with TRBD2. The CDR3 DNA reads as TGTGCCAGCAGCTCAATTAGCGGGCGGGGGGTGATACAGACCCAGTACTTC. Its translation is CASSSISGRGVIQTQYF. Using reference TRBV11-2 and TRBJ2-5 for the parts outside the CDR3, the full variable domain is EAGVAQSPRYKIIEKRQSVAFWCNPISGHATLYWYQQILGQGPKLLIQFQNNGVVDDSQLPKDRFSAERLKGVDSTLKIQPAKLEDSAVYLCASSSISGRGVIQTQYFGPGTRLLVL.